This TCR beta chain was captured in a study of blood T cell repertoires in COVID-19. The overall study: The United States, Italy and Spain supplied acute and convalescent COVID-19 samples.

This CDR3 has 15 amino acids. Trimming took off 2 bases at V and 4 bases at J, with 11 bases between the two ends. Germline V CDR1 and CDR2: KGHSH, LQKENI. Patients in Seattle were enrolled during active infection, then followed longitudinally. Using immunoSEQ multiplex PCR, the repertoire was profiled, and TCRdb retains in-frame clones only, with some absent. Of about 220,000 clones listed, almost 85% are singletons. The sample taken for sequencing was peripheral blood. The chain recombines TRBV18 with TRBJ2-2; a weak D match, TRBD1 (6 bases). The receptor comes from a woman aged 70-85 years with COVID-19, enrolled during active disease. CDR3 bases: TGTGCCAGCTCACCAGGAGGACAGACCACCGGGGAGCTGTTTTTT. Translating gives CASSPGGQTTGELFF.